The source of this T cell receptor beta chain is a study of T-cell reconstitution after alpha-beta-depleted transplantation in children. During its preparation, the TCRbeta library received unique molecular identifiers. One entry per CDR3 protein, called by TCRdb with MiXCR from the PCR reads. Here the sample spans 250,000 or so distinct CDR3 sequences, roughly 8% being singletons. Germline V CDR1 and CDR2: SGHRS, YFSETQ. This CDR3 is 17 amino acids long. Between the trimmed V and J ends, which lost 4 bases and 1 base, there was a span of 18 bases. The study, taken as a whole, reports: About two months after transplant, alpha-beta T cells reportedly came from several hundred expanded graft clones. Counts and diversity of T cells one year after transplant came mostly from newly produced T cells.

The sample holds many counts of this clonotype. Antigen specificity is unknown. The TCR was taken from a male patient younger than 18 who had a stem cell transplant for acute lymphoblastic leukemia, so the T cells may come from the graft donor. The sequences come from PBMCs, mostly from graft donor cells, collected 180 days after TCRalphabeta/CD19-depleted stem cell transplant. The chain has TRBV5-1 and TRBJ2-4; D call uncertain. CDR3 residues: CASSPGYRGIAKNIQYF. CDR3 DNA: TGCGCCAGCAGCCCCGGTTATCGAGGAATCGCCAAAAACATTCAGTACTTC.